A single sample gave rise to the 17 T cell receptor beta chains below, sequenced in a study of T cell clones after liver transplantation. Profiled with immunoSEQ multiplex PCR; TCRdb holds only in-frame clones, not every one. The sample holds tens of thousands of clones, about 70% seen once. The material was CD4+ T cells from blood, obtained before liver transplant. These receptors all stem from a human donor who received a liver transplant.

The chain has TRBV28 and TRBJ1-5; D gene unclear. The V end lost 8 bases, the J end lost 2 bases, and 13 bases lay between the germline ends. The CDR3 length is 14 residues. Germline V lookup: CDR1 MDHEN, CDR2 SYDVKM. The CDR3 sequence is CASAGSGGNQPQHF. The DNA of the CDR3 is TGTGCCAGCGCTGGCAGCGGGGGCAATCAGCCCCAGCATTTT. Looking up the rest from reference TRBV28 and TRBJ1-5 gives the full variable domain: DVKVTQSSRYLVKRTGEKVFLECVQDMDHENMFWYRQDPGLGLRLIYFSYDVKMKEKGDIPEGYSVSREKKERFSLILESASTNQTSMYLCASAGSGGNQPQHFGDGTRLSIL.

This sequence joins TRBV6-4 and TRBJ2-3; D may be TRBD1 (5 bases). This CDR3 is 12 amino acids long. V shed 3 bases and J shed 6 bases, with 7 bases lying between them. The germline gives CDR1 MRHNA, CDR2 SNTAGT. CDR3: CASSEGRDTQYF. As DNA, the CDR3 is TGTGCCAGCAGTGAGGGGCGGGATACGCAGTATTTT.

This chain joins TRBV5-5 and TRBJ1-1, with no clear D. Trimming stripped 1 base from V and 5 bases from J, with 9 bases between. The CDR3 loop spans 13 amino acids. CDR1 is SGHKS and CDR2 is YYEKEE in the germline V gene (reference sequence). The CDR3 nucleotides are TGTGCCAGCAGCTTGCAGGTGGAAACTGAAGCTTTCTTT. This translates into CASSLQVETEAFF. The whole variable domain, remainder taken from reference TRBV5-5 and TRBJ1-1, is DAGVTQSPTHLIKTRGQQVTLRCSPISGHKSVSWYQQVLGQGPQFIFQYYEKEERGRGNFPDRFSARQFPNYSSELNVNALLLGDSALYLCASSLQVETEAFFGQGTRLTVV.

CDR3 region: CASSEDLGGNYGYTF. The CDR3 nucleotides read TGTGCCAGCAGTGAAGATCTCGGGGGGAACTATGGCTACACCTTC. This rearrangement joins TRBV2 to TRBJ1-2, with D possibly matching TRBD1 (5 bases). V gave up 1 base and J gave up 2 bases, with 11 bases separating them. The CDR3 covers 15 residues. Germline-derived CDR1 and CDR2 are SNHLY and FYNNEI.

By frequency in the sample, this clone is medium-sized. The rearrangement links TRBV7-8 to TRBJ2-1; 8 bases are a match to TRBD2. The V segment lost 1 base and the J segment 5 bases; nucleotides outside the gene matches: 7. This CDR3 comprises 16 residues. CDR1 and CDR2 (germline): SGHVS, FQNEAQ. Here the CDR3 DNA reads TGTGCCAGCAGCTTAGGAACGGGGGGGGGCCACAATGAGCAGTTCTTC. It translates to CASSLGTGGGHNEQFF. The whole variable domain, filled in from reference TRBV7-8 and TRBJ2-1, reads GAGVSQSPRYKVAKRGQDVALRCDPISGHVSLFWYQQALGQGPEFLTYFQNEAQLDKSGLPSDRFFAERPEGSVSTLKIQRTQQEDSAVYLCASSLGTGGGHNEQFFGPGTRLTVL.

The rearrangement uses TRBV29-1 and TRBJ2-5, with 13 nucleotides matching TRBD2. Per the germline V gene, CDR1 is SQVTM and CDR2 is ANQGSEA. The V gene end was trimmed by 6 bases and the J gene end by 5 bases; junction bases not matched to a gene: 6. The CDR3 totals 14 residues. The CDR3 reads CSVGTSGARETQYF. The CDR3 DNA follows: TGCAGCGTGGGGACTAGCGGGGCCAGGGAGACCCAGTACTTC.

The chain recombines TRBV5-4 with TRBJ2-5; 8 bases align to TRBD2. The J segment lost 5 bases and the V segment lost 2 bases, leaving 8 bases of the junction unmatched. The CDR3 totals 15 residues. Germline CDR1 is SGHNT and CDR2 is YYREEE (reference sequence). CDR3 nucleotides: TGTGCCAGCAGCTTCAGAGCGGGGGCAGGGGAGACCCAGTACTTC. Its translation is CASSFRAGAGETQYF.

The V gene is TRBV2, the J gene TRBJ1-1; D is ambiguous. Germline CDR1 and CDR2: SNHLY and FYNNEI. V was cut by 1 base and J by 10 bases, with 7 bases left in between. The CDR3 runs 11 residues. The CDR3 coding sequence is TGTGCCAGCAGTGAAGGGCGGGGAGCTTTCTTT. Its protein is CASSEGRGAFF.

The V gene is TRBV7-9, the J gene TRBJ2-7, with 8 bases aligning to TRBD1. V was clipped by 2 bases and J by 3 bases; unmatched bases: 12. The CDR3 contains 17 residues. The germline V gene encodes CDR1 SEHNR and CDR2 FQNEAQ (reference sequence). As DNA, the CDR3 is TGTGCCAGCAGCTTAATAGGGAGCCGGGACAGGAGCTACGAGCAGTACTTC. Amino acid sequence: CASSLIGSRDRSYEQYF. Using reference TRBV7-9 and TRBJ2-7 for the parts outside the CDR3, the full variable domain is DTGVSQNPRHKITKRGQNVTFRCDPISEHNRLYWYRQTLGQGPEFLTYFQNEAQLEKSRLLSDRFSAERPKGSFSTLEIQRTEQGDSAMYLCASSLIGSRDRSYEQYFGPGTRLTVT.

This clone has more than one count but fewer than ten. V and J are TRBV7-9 and TRBJ1-4; TRBD1 might be the D (6 bases). The CDR3 sequence is 15 residues long. V was cut by 4 bases and J by 7 bases, with 16 bases left in between. CDR1 is SEHNR, CDR2 FQNEAQ, per germline (reference sequence). CDR3 bases: TGTGCCAGCAGCTCCTCGAGGGGGGGCGGTGAAAAACTGTTTTTT. This codes for CASSSSRGGGEKLFF.

This clone was observed a few times. The gene calls are TRBV6-1 and TRBJ1-1, with D uncertain. Trimming shortened V by 7 bases and J by 7 bases, and 10 bases separated the two germline ends. The CDR3 length is 11 residues. Germline CDR1 MNHNS, CDR2 SASEGT. The DNA of the CDR3 is TGTGCCAGCACTAGAGGGCTTGAAGCTTTCTTT. Translated: CASTRGLEAFF.

The chain employs TRBV5-1 and TRBJ2-1; 11 nucleotides line up with TRBD1. The germline gives CDR1 SGHRS, CDR2 YFSETQ. The V gene end was trimmed by 4 bases and the J gene end by 3 bases; junction bases not matched to a gene: 3. This CDR3 has 15 amino acids. For the CDR3, the DNA is TGCGCCAGCAGCGGACAGGGGGCTAACTACAATGAGCAGTTCTTC. Protein: CASSGQGANYNEQFF.

The chain joins TRBV9 to TRBJ1-1; 7 nucleotides line up with TRBD1. J gave up 4 bases and V 4 bases, and 10 bases lay outside the gene matches. Germline lookup yields CDR1 SGDLS and CDR2 YYNGEE. This CDR3 region has 15 residues. CDR3 region: CASSKQGSRATEAFF. CDR3 bases: TGTGCCAGCAGCAAACAGGGGAGCAGGGCCACTGAAGCTTTCTTT.

This clone was recorded only once. The gene calls are TRBV28 and TRBJ1-1; 7 positions match TRBD1. This CDR3 is built from 14 residues. Germline values: CDR1 MDHEN, CDR2 SYDVKM. J lost 1 base, V lost 5 bases, and 4 bases had no gene match. The CDR3 DNA follows: TGTGCCAGCAGTCCCTGGACAGGGAACACTGAAGCTTTCTTT. It yields the protein CASSPWTGNTEAFF.

J is TRBJ1-1 and V is TRBV11-2; no firm D call. Trimming took off 5 bases at V and 2 bases at J, with 9 bases between the two ends. The CDR3 is made up of 13 amino acids. Germline CDR1 and CDR2: SGHAT and FQNNGV. The CDR3 DNA follows: TGTGCCAGCAGCCTCCGGGAAAACACTGAAGCTTTCTTT. It yields the protein CASSLRENTEAFF.

This clone was found many times. V gene TRBV4-2 combines with J gene TRBJ2-3; D gene ambiguous. V dropped 0 bases and J dropped 0 bases, with 7 bases sitting between them. CDR3 length equals 15 residues. The germline V gene encodes CDR1 LGHNA and CDR2 YNFKEQ. Here the CDR3 reads CASSQDAQSTDTQYF. CDR3 DNA sequence: TGTGCCAGCAGCCAAGATGCTCAGAGCACAGATACGCAGTATTTT.

This clone has ten or more counts. The chain joins TRBV18 to TRBJ2-5; TRBD1 is a possible D gene (5 bases). Trimming left V 3 bases short and J 2 bases short, with 7 bases between. This CDR3 region has 13 residues. Germline-derived CDR1 and CDR2 are KGHSH and LQKENI. CDR3 DNA sequence: TGTGCCAGCTCACCCGACAGTCAAGAGACCCAGTACTTC. Translating it yields CASSPDSQETQYF.